Here is one T cell receptor beta chain with its context. This receptor's antigen is unknown. No qualities accompany the bases; no much larger clone lies one base away. According to the study, the label for this sample's time point signals: after dendritic cell vaccination, including at tumor progression/relapse. Patients were selected for having adequate residual fresh-frozen tumor tissue and more than two years of available survival data. None of the glioblastoma patients carried an isocitrate dehydrogenase mutation, although molecular status otherwise varied. PBMC were collected before vaccination, two weeks after the third vaccination, and at tumor progression when it occurred. The Qiagen DNeasy Blood extraction Kit was used to extract genomic DNA. The sample is drawn from a study of glioma-infiltrating T cells after dendritic cell vaccination (dated by TCRdb to about 2016). Describing the broader study: Of the 15 glioblastoma patients in the cohort, all drawn from Phase I and II dendritic cell vaccination trials, 9 were newly diagnosed and 6 had recurrent disease. To make the vaccine, monocyte-derived dendritic cells were cultured for 7 to 8 days with IL-4 and GM-CSF and then pulsed overnight with autologous tumor lysate. Survival after dendritic cell vaccination was correlated with TCR sequencing metrics, including TIL content and tumor-blood repertoire overlap. Between the early 2000s and the early 2010s, patients were given autologous tumor lysate-pulsed dendritic cell vaccination. Each patient got three intradermal injections of the dendritic cell vaccine, spaced at biweekly intervals, in the arm below the axilla. Deep sequencing of TCR beta CDR3 regions was used to quantify tumor-infiltrating lymphocyte content and compare tumor and blood repertoires in dendritic cell-vaccinated glioblastoma patients.

General study outcomes and caveats: The TCR overlap response model with three groups was called speculative and said to need prospective validation. No direct relationship between TCR clonality and survival was found, suggesting a diverse polyclonal response may matter. The cohort was small and heterogeneous, few patients had complete blood and tumor sets, and even fewer had initial-recurrent tumor pairs. Longer time to progression and overall survival after dendritic cell vaccination were predicted by higher estimated pretreatment TIL content.

Using the immunoSEQ assay, TCRB CDR3 regions were amplified from 1.5 to 2 micrograms of genomic DNA, or from all available DNA when less than that was on hand. The multiplex PCR employed 60 forward primers targeting TCR V beta segments and 13 reverse primers targeting J beta segments. Synthetic control templates were spiked into each sample at limiting dilution to estimate reads per starting template. The Illumina HiSeq System generated sequencing reads of 87 bp. The original pipeline was this. PCR and sequencing errors were removed by a nearest neighbor algorithm that merged closely related sequences. TCR overlap was measured as the percentage of unique tumor TCR beta sequences that were also present in the peripheral blood of the same patient. TCRdb holds this immuneACCESS table with in-frame rearrangements only. Some clones are missing; in checked studies, unresolved V genes explain under half, and the rest has no known cause. The DNA gave D and trimming, while V, J and clone size come from that table. This sample is represented by 85,000 to 100,000 clones; approximately 78% of them were singletons. Roughly 2.1% of the sample goes to the ten largest clones.

The material was blood, obtained after dendritic cell vaccination. The TCR sequence derives from a human donor with glioblastoma.

CDR3 reads: CASSRAGEGYTF. The DNA sequence is given as TGTGCCAGCAGCCGTGCGGGGGAAGGCTACACCTTC. This receptor chain uses TRBV7-2 and TRBJ1-2, with a tentative D gene TRBD1 over 5 matching bases. The germline V gene gives CDR1 as SGHTA and CDR2 as FQGNSA. Relative to germline, V is 5 bases shorter and J is 8 bases shorter, with 12 bases between their ends. From its cysteine to its phenylalanine, the CDR3 spans 12 amino acids. Only the CDR3 DNA stays, 36 bases, in frame from base 1.